This T cell receptor beta chain stems from a study of cytomegalovirus exposure and HLA in healthy donors. The PCR contained 60 Vbeta and 13 Jbeta primers. The method was immunoSEQ multiplex PCR; TCRdb's version includes in-frame clones alone and lacks a portion of them. Of more than 150,000 clones in the sample, approximately 80% were seen once. In germline, CDR1 is SGHVS, CDR2 FQNEAQ. Trimming stripped 5 bases from V and 3 bases from J, with 14 bases between. CDR3 length equals 15 residues. The chain carries TRBV7-8 and TRBJ1-5, with D unresolved. This clonotype originated in a woman aged 25 to 45 in good health and CMV-seropositive. Input material: PBMCs. CDR3 sequence reads: CASSPIVESNQPQHF. CDR3 coding DNA: TGTGCCAGCAGCCCGATTGTAGAATCCAATCAGCCCCAGCATTTT.